This paragraph covers one T cell receptor beta chain sequence. Its antigen is unknown. The data originate from a study of T cells in Graves' hyperthyroidism and ophthalmopathy. The overall study: Peripheral blood was secured at the point of initial diagnosis, before any treatment. Study results and limitations: Ophthalmopathy was told apart from stable hyperthyroidism by a 13 V-J model.

Amplification yielded TCR beta CDR3 regions, with RNA transcripts as the source. HTBI primers were employed in a first-round RT-PCR of the TCR CDR3. One entry per CDR3 protein results from TCRdb running MiXCR on the multiplex PCR reads. The sample lists about 640,000 distinct CDR3 sequences; 20% were seen once. CDR3 length: 15 residues. V lost 0 bases and J lost 1, with 6 bases in between. Per germline, CDR1 MNHNS and CDR2 SASEGT. Thyroid ultrasound, orbital computed tomography, clinical symptoms, and serum thyroxine and TRAb underpinned diagnoses. The rearrangement links TRBV6-1 to TRBJ2-2; D is unresolved. This receptor was identified in a man aged 25-45 years with Graves' ophthalmopathy. Material: blood. The CDR3, as DNA: TGTGCCAGCAGTGAAGCCCCAGGGAACACCGGGGAGCTGTTTTTT. Protein product: CASSEAPGNTGELFF.